This T cell receptor beta chain comes out of a study of blood T cell repertoires in COVID-19. Authors' processing steps: From reference gene primer amplification, estimates of nucleated cell counts were derived. Profiling relied on immunoSEQ multiplex PCR, and the TCRdb table lists in-frame clones only, not all of them. V and J calls and clone size are given by that table; D and trimming were obtained from the DNA. The data contain around 280,000 clones, around 90% of them singletons. The J segment lost 4 bases and the V segment lost 8 bases, leaving 13 bases of the junction unmatched. The germline gives CDR1 MDHEN, CDR2 SYDVKM. The CDR3 length is 15 residues.

This sequence originates from a middle-aged woman who had recovered from COVID-19. This rearrangement joins TRBV28 to TRBJ1-1; TRBD1 aligns across 7 bases. The specimen was PBMCs or T cells enriched from blood (not recorded which). For the CDR3, the DNA is TGTGCCAGCGGGGTACGGCAGGGGGTGGTCACTGAAGCTTTCTTT. This codes for CASGVRQGVVTEAFF.